The next 9 T cell receptor beta chains were all read from a single sample in a study of T-cell reconstitution after alpha-beta-depleted transplantation in children (TCRdb year 2016). Receptor amplification or capture employed PCR. Instrument used: Illumina HiSeq 2500. TCR library preparation used molecular barcoding, with unique molecular identifiers applied to normalize quantification of the TCRbeta repertoire. Starting from the raw public reads, TCRdb applied fastp trimming at Q25, assembled clones with MiXCR and retained in-frame beta chains. Merged by CDR3 protein, the rows form single entries marked with the most common genes and DNA. The sample records hundreds of thousands of distinct CDR3 sequences, over 10% of which are singletons. The ten top clones hold 0.79% of the sample. Reading the label with the study, this specimen's treatment or condition is: allogeneic hematopoietic cell transplantation with graft depleted of TCRalphabeta T cells and CD19 B cells.

The specimen was PBMCs, collected before TCRalphabeta/CD19-depleted stem cell transplant. These receptors were obtained from a girl aged 2-15 years with congenital amegakaryocytic thrombocytopenia, due to receive a stem cell transplant.

As concerns this clonotype: The junction differs from germline at one of its ends, possibly a read error. The V gene is TRBV20-1, the J gene TRBJ2-1; 10 nucleotides align to TRBD2. The CDR3 consists of 16 residues. Germline V CDR1 and CDR2: DFQATT, SNEGSKA (reference sequence). This chain's CDR3 is CRARDLRLAGVGEQFF. Written as DNA, the CDR3 is TGCAGAGCTAGAGATTTGCGGCTAGCGGGAGTTGGGGAGCAGTTCTTC.

This clonotype was recorded at least ten times. The chain joins TRBV20-1 to TRBJ1-4; D is uncertain. Germline-derived CDR1 and CDR2 are DFQATT and SNEGSKA (reference sequence). The CDR3 loop spans 14 amino acids. V was cut by 3 bases and J by 0 bases, with 8 bases left in between. CDR3 coding DNA: TGCAGTGCTAGGGCAGACACAACTAATGAAAAACTGTTTTTT. Its translation: CSARADTTNEKLFF.

Many counts were recorded for this clonotype. V and J are TRBV25-1 and TRBJ1-4; D not resolved. V was cut by 0 bases and J by 4 bases, with 3 bases left in between. Germline CDR1 MGHDK, CDR2 SYGVNS. The CDR3 runs 13 residues. CDR3: CASSEYVNEKLFF. The CDR3 DNA reads TGTGCCAGCAGTGAATATGTTAATGAAAAACTGTTTTTT.

This clonotype was recorded many times. The chain recombines TRBV20-1 with TRBJ2-1; D is possibly TRBD2 (5 bases). There are 13 residues in the CDR3. Germline values: CDR1 DFQATT, CDR2 SNEGSKA (reference sequence). DNA for the CDR3: TGCAGCCCTAGGCGTAACCTCGGGGATGAGCAGTTCTTC. Amino acids: CSPRRNLGDEQFF.

The chain employs TRBV24-1 and TRBJ2-1; 8 nucleotides align to TRBD1. Germline values: CDR1 KGHDR, CDR2 SFDVKD. V gave up 7 bases and J gave up 5 bases; unmatched junction bases: 3. The CDR3 consists of 13 residues. CDR3 region: CATRRGQDNEQFF. CDR3 DNA sequence: TGTGCCACCAGGAGGGGACAGGACAATGAGCAGTTCTTC.

This clonotype was seen ten or more times. V gene TRBV6-1 combines with J gene TRBJ2-7; possible D gene TRBD1, 6 bases. Germline CDR1 MNHNS, CDR2 SASEGT. The CDR3 totals 15 residues. The V gene lost 6 bases and the J gene lost 0 bases, with 15 bases spanning the gap. CDR3 loop: CASRHRQESSYEQYF. CDR3 in DNA: TGTGCCAGCAGACACCGACAGGAGAGCTCCTACGAGCAGTACTTC.

A few counts support this clonotype. In nucleotides, the CDR3 is TGCAGTGCTGGTCTGGGGGACTACGAGCAGTACTTC. It yields the protein CSAGLGDYEQYF. The chain joins TRBV20-1 to TRBJ2-7; either TRBD1 or TRBD2 may supply D (5 bases each). The CDR3 runs 12 residues. V lost 5 bases and J lost 3, with 11 bases in between. Germline V lookup: CDR1 DFQATT, CDR2 SNEGSKA (reference sequence).

This clonotype showed up many times. V gene TRBV5-1 combines with J gene TRBJ2-3; unclear D gene. Deletions cut 0 bases from V and 4 bases from J, with 18 bases between. There are 17 residues in the CDR3. From germline, CDR1 is SGHRS and CDR2 YFSETQ. CDR3 sequence (DNA): TGCGCCAGCAGCTTGGCCATACTCAGCGAAATGGCAGATACGCAGTATTTT. This encodes CASSLAILSEMADTQYF. Full variable domain (rest looked up from reference TRBV5-1 and TRBJ2-3): KAGVTQTPRYLIKTRGQQVTLSCSPISGHRSVSWYQQTPGQGLQFLFEYFSETQRNKGNFPGRFSGRQFSNSRSEMNVSTLELGDSALYLCASSLAILSEMADTQYFGPGTRLTVL.

This clonotype turned up a few times. The V gene is TRBV7-9, the J gene TRBJ2-7; D perhaps matches TRBD2 (5 bases). Germline CDR1 is SEHNR and CDR2 is FQNEAQ (reference sequence). V dropped 2 bases and J dropped 4 bases, with 18 bases sitting between them. The CDR3 is made up of 16 amino acids. The CDR3 coding sequence is TGTGCCAGCAGCTTATTTCGCCAGGAGGCTTCTTACGAGCAGTACTTC. Amino acids: CASSLFRQEASYEQYF.